This record covers a single T cell receptor (beta chain). The antigen remains undetermined. This CDR3 has 13 amino acids. With 8 bases clipped from V and 11 bases from J, the junction kept 8 bases outside the gene matches. Germline loops: CDR1 LNHDA, CDR2 SQIVND (reference sequence). This record belongs to a study of cytomegalovirus exposure and HLA in healthy donors. Whole-study results and caveats: By a later analysis, the bulk of CMV-associated TCR beta chains appeared HLA-restricted. In a later analysis, across HLA loci, associated TCR counts were highest for DRB1, lowest for HLA-C.

Use of 60 Vbeta and 13 Jbeta primers characterized the PCR. Profiled with immunoSEQ multiplex PCR; TCRdb holds only in-frame clones, not every one. The sample consists of around 150,000 clones, 75% to 80% of them appearing once. The chain links TRBV19 to TRBJ1-5, with 11 bases matching TRBD1. This clonotype originated in a woman aged 45-60 years in good health and CMV-seropositive. The sample taken for sequencing was PBMCs. The CDR3 DNA sequence: TGTGCCAGTTCGGACAGGGGGCTGGGATCCCAGCATTTT. Translated, it gives CASSDRGLGSQHF.